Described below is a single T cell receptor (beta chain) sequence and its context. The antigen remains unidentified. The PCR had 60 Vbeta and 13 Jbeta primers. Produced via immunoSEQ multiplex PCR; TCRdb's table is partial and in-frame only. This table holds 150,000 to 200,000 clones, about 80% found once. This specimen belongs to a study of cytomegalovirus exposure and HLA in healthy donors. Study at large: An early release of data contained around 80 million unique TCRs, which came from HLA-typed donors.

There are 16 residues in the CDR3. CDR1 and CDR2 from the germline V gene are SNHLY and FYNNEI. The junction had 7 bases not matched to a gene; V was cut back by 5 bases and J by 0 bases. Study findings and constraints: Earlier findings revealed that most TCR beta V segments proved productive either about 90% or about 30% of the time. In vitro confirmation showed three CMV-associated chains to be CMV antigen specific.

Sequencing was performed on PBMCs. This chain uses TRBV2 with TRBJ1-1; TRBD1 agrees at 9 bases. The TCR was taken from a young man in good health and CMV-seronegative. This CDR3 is CASSLGQGRMNTEAFF. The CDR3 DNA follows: TGTGCCAGCAGTTTGGGACAGGGACGGATGAACACTGAAGCTTTCTTT.